Each of the 14 T cell receptor beta chains below was sequenced from the same sample in a study of preoperative IRX-2 immunotherapy in early breast cancer. Treatment denoted: preoperative locoregional IRX-2 cytokine immunotherapy. Assay: immunoSEQ multiplex PCR; the TCRdb copy retains only in-frame clones and omits some. The sample has roughly 57,000 clones, approximately 93% seen once. Specimen collection occurred from a patient treated with IRX-2 immunotherapy. Receptor source: a human donor with breast cancer.

The genes are TRBV7-3 and TRBJ1-6, with a weak D call TRBD1 (5 bases). CDR3 length: 15 amino acids. The V end was cut by 5 bases, the J end by 5 bases, with 13 bases between. Germline V gene lookup returns CDR1 SGHTA and CDR2 FQGTGA. CDR3 coding DNA: TGTGCCAGCAGCCCCAACGGGGGACATAATTCACCCCTCCACTTT. Protein sequence: CASSPNGGHNSPLHF.

This sequence joins TRBV5-5 and TRBJ2-1; D not resolved. The CDR3 totals 15 residues. The germline V gene encodes CDR1 SGHKS and CDR2 YYEKEE (reference sequence). V gave up 0 bases and J gave up 0 bases, with 7 bases separating them. CDR3 residues: CASSLGAFSYNEQFF. CDR3 sequence (DNA): TGTGCCAGCAGCTTGGGCGCTTTCTCCTACAATGAGCAGTTCTTC.

The V call is TRBV6-6, the J call TRBJ1-1; TRBD1 matches at 10 bases. The J segment lost 6 bases and the V segment lost 6 bases, leaving 7 bases of the junction unmatched. The germline V gene has CDR1 MNHNY and CDR2 SVGAGI (reference sequence). The CDR3 length is 14 residues. Here the CDR3 DNA reads TGTGCCAGCAGCCCCGGGACAGGGGTCGCTGAAGCTTTCTTT. This codes for CASSPGTGVAEAFF.

The chain has TRBV27 and TRBJ2-5; TRBD1 is a possible D gene (6 bases). V lost 6 bases and J lost 2, with 10 bases in between. This CDR3 has 13 amino acids. The V gene's germline CDR1 is MNHEY and CDR2 SMNVEV (reference sequence). This chain's CDR3 is CASRGADQETQYF. CDR3 coding DNA: TGTGCCAGCAGGGGGGCAGATCAAGAGACCCAGTACTTC.

V gene TRBV18 combines with J gene TRBJ2-2; D perhaps matches TRBD1 (7 bases). Trimming stripped 3 bases from V and 4 bases from J, with 9 bases between. CDR3 size: 14 residues. The V gene's germline CDR1 is KGHSH and CDR2 LQKENI. The CDR3 region is CASSPQGGTGELFF. In DNA, the CDR3 is TGTGCCAGCTCACCGCAGGGGGGCACCGGGGAGCTGTTTTTT.

The chain has TRBV7-9 and TRBJ1-2; D remains unclear. CDR1 and CDR2 (germline): SEHNR, FQNEAQ (reference sequence). Trimming left V 1 base short and J 6 bases short, with 9 bases between. This CDR3 is 13 amino acids long. CDR3 loop: CASSLEVGHGYTF. CDR3 DNA: TGTGCCAGCAGCTTAGAGGTGGGCCATGGCTACACCTTC.

CDR3 DNA sequence: TGTGCCAGCAGTCACGGGGAATGGGGTCAGCCCCAGCATTTT. Protein: CASSHGEWGQPQHF. The chain couples TRBV6-6 to TRBJ1-5; the D is unclear. V was shortened by 5 bases and J by 6 bases, with 14 bases between the two germline ends. The CDR3 spans 14 residues. Germline V gene lookup returns CDR1 MNHNY and CDR2 SVGAGI (reference sequence).

The CDR3 bases are TGTGCCAGCTCACCAAGCGGCCGAGACAGGGGGCTTCTTTCCCCCAATGAAAAACTGTTTTTT. Its translation: CASSPSGRDRGLLSPNEKLFF. The V call is TRBV18, the J call TRBJ1-4; 10 bases are shared with TRBD1. This CDR3 has 21 residues. The V gene end was trimmed by 2 bases and the J gene end by 5 bases; junction bases not matched to a gene: 20. Germline CDR1 is KGHSH and CDR2 is LQKENI.

The rearrangement links TRBV5-1 to TRBJ2-7; TRBD1 might be the D (5 bases). This CDR3 is 13 amino acids long. Trimming removed 3 bases from V and 0 bases from J, with 7 bases in between. Germline CDR1 reads SGHRS; CDR2 reads YFSETQ. CDR3 sequence (DNA): TGCGCCAGCAGCTGGCAGGGCTCCTACGAGCAGTACTTC. It translates to CASSWQGSYEQYF.

The V call is TRBV14, the J call TRBJ1-3; D is unresolved. Germline loops: CDR1 SGHDN, CDR2 FVKESK. Trimming pared 4 bases from V and 3 bases from J, leaving 10 bases between. The CDR3 loop spans 14 amino acids. The CDR3 bases are TGTGCCAGCAGCCCGCCCGGGCGTGGAAACACCATATATTTT. Translated, it gives CASSPPGRGNTIYF.

The chain combines TRBV19 with TRBJ1-5; a possible D gene is TRBD1 (6 bases). Trimming stripped 5 bases from V and 5 bases from J, with 13 bases between. CDR3 length equals 14 residues. Germline CDR1 reads LNHDA; CDR2 reads SQIVND (reference sequence). The CDR3 loop is CASSPQGRYQPQHF. The CDR3 nucleotides are TGTGCCAGTAGTCCTCAGGGGAGGTATCAGCCCCAGCATTTT.

The V gene is TRBV27, the J gene TRBJ1-1, with no clear D. CDR1 is MNHEY, CDR2 SMNVEV, per germline (reference sequence). The CDR3 contains 15 residues. V was pared by 1 base and J by 0 bases, with 9 bases between. CDR3 in amino acids: CASSLLVNLNTEAFF. For the CDR3, the DNA is TGTGCCAGCAGTTTATTGGTCAACTTGAACACTGAAGCTTTCTTT.

The V and J genes are TRBV10-3 and TRBJ2-2; TRBD2 aligns across 10 bases. The germline V gene encodes CDR1 ENHRY and CDR2 SYGVKD. The CDR3 length is 15 residues. Trimming at V came to 3 bases and at J to 6 bases, leaving 4 bases not matched to a gene. This CDR3 reads CAISEGLAGAGELFF. CDR3 DNA: TGTGCCATCAGTGAAGGGCTAGCGGGAGCCGGGGAGCTGTTTTTT.

The V and J genes are TRBV28 and TRBJ2-7; D might be TRBD1 or TRBD2, each matching 5 bases. Trimming removed 6 bases at V and 0 bases at J, with 9 bases between. Germline CDR1 MDHEN, CDR2 SYDVKM. CDR3 length equals 13 residues. CDR3 DNA sequence: TGTGCCAGCAGCCCGGGGACCTCCTACGAGCAGTACTTC. It is translated as CASSPGTSYEQYF.